This T cell receptor (beta chain) was recovered during a study of beta chain features in type 1 diabetes. cDNA synthesis used the whole RNA isolate, giving expressed TCRB sequences. Sequencing used immunoSEQ multiplex PCR; TCRdb keeps in-frame clones, though not all of them. The table lists approximately 150,000 clones, around 13% of them singletons. This CDR3 comprises 12 residues. Trimming stripped 7 bases from V and 8 bases from J, with 14 bases between. Germline CDR1 and CDR2: GTSNPN and SVGIG (reference sequence). Turning to this clone: Its antigen remains unidentified.

Study-level points and caveats: In all four CD4+ subsets, TCRB CDR3 length was significantly, moderately reduced in type 1 diabetes.

J is TRBJ1-4 and V is TRBV30; D gene unclear. The sample consisted of central memory CD4+ T cells from blood. This clonotype was obtained from a man aged 18 to 30 with type 1 diabetes. The CDR3 region has the DNA TGTGCCTCTCATCAAACGGGGGAAAAACTGTTTTTT. Protein sequence: CASHQTGEKLFF. Complete variable domain (other parts from reference TRBV30 and TRBJ1-4): SQTIHQWPATLVQPVGSPLSLECTVEGTSNPNLYWYRQAAGRGLQLLFYSVGIGQISSEVPQNLSASRPQDRQFILSSKKLLLSDSGFYLCASHQTGEKLFFGSGTQLSVL.